This T cell receptor beta chain was sequenced during a study of control samples from healthy donors and cancer patients. TCRdb's table, derived via immunoSEQ multiplex PCR, lists solely in-frame clones and lacks some. The sample carries around 250,000 clones, 82% recorded once. The V gene's germline CDR1 is SNHLY and CDR2 FYNNEI. The CDR3 spans 11 residues. Trimming cost V 5 bases and J 4 bases, with 6 bases left between them. The rearrangement uses TRBV2 and TRBJ2-7; D remains unclear. The sample was PBMCs. This clonotype was obtained from a woman in her sixties or seventies with lung cancer. The CDR3 DNA reads as TGTGCCAGCAGTTCATTATACGAGCAGTACTTC. Its protein product is CASSSLYEQYF.